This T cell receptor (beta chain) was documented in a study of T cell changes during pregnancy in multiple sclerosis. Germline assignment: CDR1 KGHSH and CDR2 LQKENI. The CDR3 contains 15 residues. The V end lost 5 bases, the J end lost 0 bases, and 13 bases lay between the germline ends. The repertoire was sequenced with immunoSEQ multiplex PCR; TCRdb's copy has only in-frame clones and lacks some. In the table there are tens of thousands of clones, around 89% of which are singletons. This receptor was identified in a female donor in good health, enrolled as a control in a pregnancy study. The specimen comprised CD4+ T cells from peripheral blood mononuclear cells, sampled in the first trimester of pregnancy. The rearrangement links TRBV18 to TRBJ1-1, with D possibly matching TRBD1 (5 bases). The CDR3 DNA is TGTGCCAGCTCAACGACAGAGGCAGTGAACACTGAAGCTTTCTTT. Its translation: CASSTTEAVNTEAFF.